Following are 16 T cell receptor beta chains from one sample sequenced in a study of shared clonotypes between healthy human individuals. Terminally differentiated effector memory CD45RA+ cells were excluded from the naive CD8 cells, which were CD45RO-negative and positively selected for CCR7. Clones were read by immunoSEQ multiplex PCR, and TCRdb kept only the in-frame ones, dropping some. Of 1.5 million to 2.5 million clones listed, 85% to 95% are singletons. Sequenced sample: naive CD8+ T cells sorted from blood. Source of these receptors: a man between 18 and 29 years old in good health.

This clone was detected once. This chain connects TRBV27 to TRBJ2-7, with 11 bases lining up with TRBD1. This CDR3 has 17 residues. V shed 0 bases and J 2 bases; nucleotides not matched to a gene: 6. Germline CDR1 reads MNHEY; CDR2 reads SMNVEV (reference sequence). The CDR3 DNA is TGTGCCAGCAGTTTATCGGTAGGGGACAGGGGGGCCTACGAGCAGTACTTC. It yields the protein CASSLSVGDRGAYEQYF.

Only a few counts were recorded for this clone. The rearrangement joins TRBV28 to TRBJ1-2; unclear D gene. V lost 2 bases to trimming and J lost 6 bases, with 16 bases between them. This CDR3 region has 15 residues. CDR1 is MDHEN and CDR2 is SYDVKM in the germline V gene. The CDR3 DNA is TGTGCCAGCAGTTTACTCGGGCCGACGGGGAATGGCTACACCTTC. This sequence encodes CASSLLGPTGNGYTF.

This rearrangement joins TRBV10-2 to TRBJ2-2; D gene ambiguous. The V gene's germline CDR1 is WSHSY and CDR2 SAAADI. The germline V and J ends were trimmed by 5 bases and 4 bases, with 11 bases remaining between them. The CDR3 consists of 14 residues. The CDR3, as DNA: TGCGCCAGCAGTTGGAACCCCGGCACCGGGGAGCTGTTTTTT. Protein: CASSWNPGTGELFF.

The chain joins TRBV10-2 to TRBJ2-5; unclear D gene. The germline V gene encodes CDR1 WSHSY and CDR2 SAAADI. CDR3 length equals 12 residues. Trimming removed 4 bases from V and 0 bases from J, with 3 bases in between. CDR3 sequence reads: CASSGYQETQYF. For the CDR3, the DNA is TGCGCCAGCAGTGGATACCAAGAGACCCAGTACTTC.

The genes are TRBV9 and TRBJ1-3; D not resolved. Germline lookup yields CDR1 SGDLS and CDR2 YYNGEE. The V end lost 0 bases, the J end lost 2 bases, and 9 bases lay between the germline ends. This CDR3 has 15 residues. CDR3 coding DNA: TGTGCCAGCAGCGTAGACATTAGCACTGGAAACACCATATATTTT. This codes for CASSVDISTGNTIYF.

The genes are TRBV4-1 and TRBJ1-1; maybe TRBD1 (6 bases). Trimming left V 3 bases short and J 1 base short, with 12 bases between. The CDR3 is made up of 15 amino acids. Germline V gene sequence: CDR1 MGHRA, CDR2 YSYEKL. CDR3 loop: CASSQTVQGNTEAFF. The CDR3, as DNA: TGCGCCAGCAGCCAGACGGTACAGGGGAACACTGAAGCTTTCTTT.

V and J are TRBV28 and TRBJ1-2, with 8 bases matching TRBD1. The CDR3 has 15 residues. Germline CDR1 reads MDHEN; CDR2 reads SYDVKM. The ends lost 5 bases at V and 3 bases at J; junction bases unmatched: 8. CDR3 nucleotide sequence: TGTGCCAGCAGTCCGACAGGGGCGGGTGACTATGGCTACACCTTC. It yields the protein CASSPTGAGDYGYTF.

Points on this clone: Other nucleotide sequences in the sample specify the same CDR3. The chain links TRBV4-3 to TRBJ2-7; D may be TRBD2 (5 bases). V lost 0 bases to trimming and J lost 3 bases, with 9 bases between them. The length of the CDR3 is 14 residues. The germline gives CDR1 LGHNA, CDR2 YSLEER. The CDR3 loop is CASSQERGSYEQYF. DNA of the CDR3: TGCGCCAGCAGCCAAGAACGGGGTAGCTACGAGCAGTACTTC.

This chain connects TRBV28 to TRBJ2-4; D is undetermined. Germline V gene data show CDR1 as MDHEN and CDR2 as SYDVKM. The germline V and J ends were trimmed by 6 bases and 6 bases, with 9 bases remaining between them. The CDR3 is 12 residues long. CDR3 DNA sequence: TGTGCCAGCAGCCGAGATTCAAACATTCAGTACTTC. Translating gives CASSRDSNIQYF.

The V gene is TRBV6-1, the J gene TRBJ1-1; D gene ambiguous. Germline V gives CDR1 MNHNS, CDR2 SASEGT. Trimming stripped 1 base from V and 0 bases from J, with 12 bases between. This CDR3 spans 16 amino acids. This CDR3 is CASSEGGWIMNTEAFF. Here the CDR3 DNA reads TGTGCCAGCAGTGAAGGGGGTTGGATCATGAACACTGAAGCTTTCTTT.

This chain links TRBV28 with TRBJ2-7, with D hard to call. V dropped 5 bases and J dropped 3 bases, with 5 bases sitting between them. Germline V gene data show CDR1 as MDHEN and CDR2 as SYDVKM. This CDR3 comprises 11 residues. This CDR3 reads CASSVLYEQYF. For the CDR3, the DNA is TGTGCCAGCAGTGTTCTCTACGAGCAGTACTTC.

The chain combines TRBV15 with TRBJ2-7, with 7 bases lining up with TRBD2. The CDR3 is made up of 15 amino acids. V gave up 1 base and J gave up 6 bases; unmatched junction bases: 9. Germline V gene lookup returns CDR1 LNHNV and CDR2 YYDKDF (reference sequence). In DNA, the CDR3 is TGTGCCACCAGCAGAGGGTTAGGACTAGTCAGCGAGCAGTACTTC. It encodes CATSRGLGLVSEQYF.

This clone was detected only once. The J gene is TRBJ2-7, the V gene TRBV5-4; D is perhaps TRBD1 or TRBD2 (5 bases each). Looked up from germline, CDR1 is SGHNT and CDR2 is YYREEE (reference sequence). The CDR3 totals 14 residues. Between the trimmed V and J ends, which lost 5 bases and 2 bases, there was a span of 14 bases. CDR3 sequence: CASSSGDRPYEQYF. The CDR3 DNA sequence: TGTGCCAGCAGTTCCGGGGACCGTCCCTACGAGCAGTACTTC.

The chain joins TRBV7-8 to TRBJ1-3; unclear D gene. The CDR3 has 16 amino acids. Germline V gene data show CDR1 as SGHVS and CDR2 as FQNEAQ. Trimming removed 0 bases at V and 0 bases at J, with 9 bases between. DNA of the CDR3: TGTGCCAGCAGCTTAGCGGGCAGAAACTCTGGAAACACCATATATTTT. Its protein is CASSLAGRNSGNTIYF.

This clone was detected only a few times. This chain joins TRBV5-3 and TRBJ1-2; TRBD1 matches at 7 bases. TRBV5-3 is flagged as an ORF with uncertain function. Trimming at V came to 0 bases and at J to 4 bases, leaving 6 bases not matched to a gene. The CDR3 covers 15 residues. The CDR3 DNA reads as TGTGCCAGAAGCTTGGCCAGGGGGATAGGCTATGGCTACACCTTC. Its translation is CARSLARGIGYGYTF.

V and J are TRBV2 and TRBJ1-1; TRBD1 matches 10 bases. Germline V CDR1 and CDR2: SNHLY, FYNNEI. The CDR3 has 16 residues. J gave up 3 bases and V 4 bases, and 8 bases lay outside the gene matches. CDR3 sequence reads: CASSGGTGDLDTEAFF. In DNA, the CDR3 is TGTGCCAGCAGTGGCGGGACAGGGGATTTGGACACTGAAGCTTTCTTT.